Shown below are 12 T cell receptor beta chains from a single sample sequenced in a study of regulatory T cells in long-lasting Graves disease (dated by TCRdb to about 2021). This sample's time point label indicates: newly diagnosed GD, antithyroid drugs for less than 3 months. For both TCR sequencing and RNA sequencing, RNA was extracted from PBMCs using TRIzol. Preparation of the library involved multiplex PCR. Sequencing was performed on an Illumina HiSeq 4000. To build TCR beta libraries, CDR3 regions were amplified by Arm-PCR using iRepertoire HTBI primers. The public sequencing data were trimmed at Q25 with fastp and processed into clonotypes with MiXCR by TCRdb, which kept only in-frame beta chains. Rows are combined by CDR3 protein, so each entry shows the most common genes and DNA. Counted in this sample were some 240,000 distinct CDR3 sequences; 15% to 20% of them appeared once. Of the sample, over 9.5% falls within the top ten clones.

This sample was also put to use in a study of T cells in Graves' hyperthyroidism and ophthalmopathy.

The sequencing used peripheral blood mononuclear cells (PBMCs), collected at new diagnosis, from a patient treated with antithyroid drugs. Receptors originate from a woman younger than 45 with Graves disease. Donor details come from another sample of the same person, matched by shared clones.

V gene TRBV11-1 combines with J gene TRBJ1-2; a possible D gene is TRBD1 (5 bases). Germline lookup yields CDR1 SGHAT and CDR2 FQDESV (reference sequence). This CDR3 has 15 amino acids. The germline V and J ends were trimmed by 5 bases and 4 bases, with 17 bases remaining between them. The CDR3 loop reads CASSRRMEGPYGYTF. The CDR3 nucleotides are TGTGCCAGCAGCCGACGGATGGAGGGGCCCTATGGCTACACCTTC.

In its sample, this clonotype was seen many times. The rearrangement joins TRBV28 to TRBJ2-7; 13 bases are a match to TRBD2. The germline V gene has CDR1 MDHEN and CDR2 SYDVKM. V was pared by 5 bases and J by 7 bases, with 11 bases of the junction left unmatched. This CDR3 contains 16 residues. CDR3 in amino acids: CASSPPTSGRAREQYF. CDR3 DNA: TGTGCCAGCAGTCCCCCTACTAGCGGGAGGGCGCGGGAGCAGTACTTC.

This clonotype has at least ten counts. V usage is TRBV6-1 and J usage is TRBJ1-1; TRBD1 is a possible D gene (5 bases). Per germline, CDR1 MNHNS and CDR2 SASEGT. The CDR3 is 16 amino acids. V shed 5 bases and J shed 0 bases, with 16 bases lying between them. In DNA, the CDR3 is TGTGCCAGCAGTCCCCAACCGAGGGGCATGAACACTGAAGCTTTCTTT. This translates into CASSPQPRGMNTEAFF.

There are many counts of this clonotype. The chain couples TRBV12-3 or TRBV12-4 to TRBJ1-2; 9 nucleotides agree with TRBD1. The CDR3 has 13 amino acids. V shed 5 bases and J 8 bases; nucleotides not matched to a gene: 6. The CDR3 spells CASSLNDRGGYTF. Written as DNA, the CDR3 is TGTGCCAGCAGTCTCAACGACAGGGGGGGCTACACCTTC.

The sample holds a few counts of this clonotype. This could be a read error, since a much larger clone is one nucleotide away. The genes are TRBV12-3 or TRBV12-4 and TRBJ2-7; D is uncertain. V dropped 2 bases and J dropped 1 base, with 9 bases sitting between them. CDR3 size: 14 residues. The CDR3 region is CASSLFDVSYEQYF. For the CDR3, the DNA is TGTGCCAGCAGTTTATTCGATGTTTCCTACGAGCAGTACTTC.

The sample holds many counts of this clonotype. V gene TRBV19 combines with J gene TRBJ2-7; the D gene is possibly TRBD1 (5 bases). Germline values: CDR1 LNHDA, CDR2 SQIVND (reference sequence). V lost 3 bases to trimming and J lost 7 bases, with 16 bases between them. CDR3 length equals 14 residues. The CDR3 is CASSIKSQGQEQYF. As DNA, the CDR3 is TGTGCCAGTAGTATCAAGTCTCAGGGTCAGGAGCAGTACTTC. Combining the CDR3 with reference TRBV19 and TRBJ2-7 gives the whole variable domain DGGITQSPKYLFRKEGQNVTLSCEQNLNHDAMYWYRQDPGQGLRLIYYSQIVNDFQKGDIAEGYSVSREKKESFPLTVTSAQKNPTAFYLCASSIKSQGQEQYFGPGTRLTVT.

In this sample, this clonotype turned up many times. J is TRBJ2-3 and V is TRBV20-1, with a weak D call TRBD2 (5 bases). Germline values: CDR1 DFQATT, CDR2 SNEGSKA (reference sequence). The CDR3 runs to 12 residues. V was cut by 6 bases and J by 8 bases, with 15 bases left in between. The DNA of the CDR3 is TGCAGTGCCAACCCCTTCGGGGTTACGCAGTATTTT. It encodes CSANPFGVTQYF.

The chain couples TRBV4-1 to TRBJ2-6; TRBD1 agrees at 7 bases. This CDR3 comprises 16 residues. Trimming cost V 0 bases and J 3 bases; bases outside gene matches: 2. Germline CDR1 is MGHRA and CDR2 is YSYEKL. CDR3 protein: CASSQDQGVGANVLTF. The CDR3 DNA is TGCGCCAGCAGCCAAGATCAGGGGGTTGGGGCCAACGTCCTGACTTTC.

This clonotype came up many times. The chain links TRBV11-2 to TRBJ2-7, with a possible D match to TRBD1 (5 bases). There are 13 residues in the CDR3. Trimming shortened V by 3 bases and J by 4 bases, and 10 bases separated the two germline ends. Looked up from germline, CDR1 is SGHAT and CDR2 is FQNNGV. CDR3 sequence reads: CASSFGASYEQYF. CDR3 nucleotides: TGTGCCAGCAGCTTTGGGGCCAGTTACGAGCAGTACTTC.

Remarks on this clonotype: With a far larger clone one base away, a read error is the likely cause. V is TRBV11-2 and J is TRBJ2-3; D not certain. The better agreement between TRBJ2-1 and the DNA end casts doubt on the J call. CDR3 size: 10 residues. From germline, CDR1 is SGHAT and CDR2 FQNNGV. CDR3 sequence: CASRVNEQFF. The CDR3, as DNA: TGTGCCAGCAGGGTTAACGAGCAGTTCTTC.

The sample holds many counts of this clonotype. The chain carries TRBV20-1 and TRBJ2-3; possible D gene TRBD2, 6 bases. The V gene's germline CDR1 is DFQATT and CDR2 SNEGSKA (reference sequence). V lost 8 bases and J lost 6, with 21 bases in between. The CDR3 extends over 14 amino acids. CDR3 coding DNA: TGCAGTCTTAACGACGGGGGTCGTGGGGATACGCAGTATTTT. As protein: CSLNDGGRGDTQYF.

This clonotype was observed many times. V usage is TRBV27 and J usage is TRBJ1-5, with 7 bases identical to TRBD1. The CDR3 runs to 15 residues. The junction had 9 bases not matched to a gene; V was cut back by 4 bases and J by 6 bases. Per the germline V gene, CDR1 is MNHEY and CDR2 is SMNVEV (reference sequence). The CDR3 DNA is TGTGCCAGCAGTTCCCGGACAGGTAGAGGTCAGCCCCAGCATTTT. It is translated as CASSSRTGRGQPQHF.